The clone carrying this T cell receptor (beta chain) was counted at least ten times. The target antigen is unknown. Researchers took RNA transcripts and amplified the TCR beta CDR3 regions from them. The HTBI primer set was used in a first-round RT-PCR of the TCR CDR3. Each CDR3 protein is one row after TCRdb ran MiXCR on the multiplex PCR reads. The sample contains 500,000 to 650,000 distinct CDR3 sequences, approximately 20% of which appear only once. This specimen comes from a study of T cells in Graves' hyperthyroidism and ophthalmopathy. Study-wide context: Peripheral blood samples were taken at initial diagnosis, prior to any treatment.

Trimming left V 3 bases short and J 6 bases short, with 9 bases between. Germline V gene data show CDR1 as MDHEN and CDR2 as SYDVKM. The CDR3 covers 12 residues. Findings and caveats of the study: Clonotypes that were expanded in thyroid above 0.001 mostly appeared in blood too.

Disease duration was under 3 months in the ophthalmopathy patients, who also had a Clinical Activity Score of at least 3 and a NOSPECS grade of at least 4. The sample taken for sequencing was blood. The chain combines TRBV28 with TRBJ2-7; D gene ambiguous. The sequence came from a man aged 40-55 years with Graves' ophthalmopathy. The CDR3 loop is CASSFPAPEQYF. In nucleotides, the CDR3 is TGTGCCAGCAGTTTCCCTGCGCCCGAGCAGTACTTC.